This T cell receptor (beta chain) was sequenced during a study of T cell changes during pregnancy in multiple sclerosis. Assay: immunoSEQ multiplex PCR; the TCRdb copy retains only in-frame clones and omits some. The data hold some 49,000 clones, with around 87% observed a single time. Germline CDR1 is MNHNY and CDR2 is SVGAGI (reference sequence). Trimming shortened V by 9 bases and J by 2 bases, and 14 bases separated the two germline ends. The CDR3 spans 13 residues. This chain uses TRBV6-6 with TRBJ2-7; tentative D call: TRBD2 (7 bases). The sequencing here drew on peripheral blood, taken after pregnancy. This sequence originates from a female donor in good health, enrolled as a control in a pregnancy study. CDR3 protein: CARPRGGTYEQYF. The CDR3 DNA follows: TGTGCCAGGCCTAGGGGGGGGACCTACGAGCAGTACTTC.